This entry concerns a single T cell receptor (beta chain). Its antigen remains unknown. Trimming cost V 5 bases and J 7 bases, with 15 bases left between them. The CDR3 extends over 13 amino acids. From germline, CDR1 is SGHNT and CDR2 YENEEA. These data belong to a study of Ad26.COV2.S vaccination and SARS-CoV-2 variants. Study information: Within the COV1001 Ad26.COV2.S trial arm, the donor was enrolled. Findings and limits, study-wide: Measurement of non-spike TCR breadth gave similar results in vaccine and placebo recipients.

The treatment denotes: some 20 received Ad26.COV2.S at low or high dose, single or two shots; 5 received placebo; per-sample allocation not given. Day 63 following the first vaccine or placebo injection was when the samples were taken. Libraries were prepared by immunoSEQ multiplex PCR; TCRdb keeps only in-frame clonotypes and omits some of them. Among some 390,000 clones listed, approximately 91% were seen once. The chain links TRBV11-3 to TRBJ2-7; either TRBD1 or TRBD2 may fit D (5 bases each). The specimen comprised peripheral blood, sampled in a trial of Ad26.COV2.S vaccine versus placebo. The origin of this receptor is a person aged 18-65 years who received the Ad26.COV2.S COVID-19 vaccine or a placebo. CDR3 region: CASSPGHSGEQYF. CDR3 coding DNA: TGTGCCAGCAGCCCCGGACACTCGGGAGAGCAGTACTTC.